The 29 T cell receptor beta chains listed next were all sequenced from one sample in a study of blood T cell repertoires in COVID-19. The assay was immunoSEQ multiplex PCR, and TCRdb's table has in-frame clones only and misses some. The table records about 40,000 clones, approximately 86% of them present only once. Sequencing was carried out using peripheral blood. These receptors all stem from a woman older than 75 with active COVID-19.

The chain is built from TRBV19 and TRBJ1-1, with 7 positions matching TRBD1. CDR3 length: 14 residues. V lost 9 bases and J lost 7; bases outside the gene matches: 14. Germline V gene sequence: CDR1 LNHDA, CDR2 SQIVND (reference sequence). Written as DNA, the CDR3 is TGTGCCAGCCATAAGTTTCAGGGGGTTGGTGAAGCTTTCTTT. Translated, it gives CASHKFQGVGEAFF.

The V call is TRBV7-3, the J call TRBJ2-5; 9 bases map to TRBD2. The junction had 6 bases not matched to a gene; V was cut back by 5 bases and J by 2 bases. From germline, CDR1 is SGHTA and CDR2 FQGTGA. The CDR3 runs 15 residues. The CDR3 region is CASSRSGGPQETQYF. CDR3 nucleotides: TGTGCCAGCAGCCGTAGCGGGGGACCTCAAGAGACCCAGTACTTC.

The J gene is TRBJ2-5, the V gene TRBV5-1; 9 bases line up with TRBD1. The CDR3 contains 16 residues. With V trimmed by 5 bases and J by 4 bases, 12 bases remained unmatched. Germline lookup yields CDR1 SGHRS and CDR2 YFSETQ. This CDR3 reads CASRLMPQGAGETQYF. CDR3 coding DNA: TGCGCCAGCAGGTTAATGCCACAGGGGGCGGGAGAGACCCAGTACTTC.

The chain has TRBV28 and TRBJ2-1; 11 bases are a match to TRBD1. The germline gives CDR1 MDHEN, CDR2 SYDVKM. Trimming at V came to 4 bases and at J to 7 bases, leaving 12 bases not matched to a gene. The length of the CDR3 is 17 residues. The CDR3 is CASSSPAGQGALNEQFF. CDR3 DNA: TGTGCCAGCAGTTCTCCGGCCGGACAGGGGGCTTTAAATGAGCAGTTCTTC.

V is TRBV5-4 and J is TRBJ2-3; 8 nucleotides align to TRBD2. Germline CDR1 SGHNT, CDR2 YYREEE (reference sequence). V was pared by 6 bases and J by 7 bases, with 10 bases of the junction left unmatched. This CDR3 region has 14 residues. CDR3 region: CASTPGGPGNTQYF. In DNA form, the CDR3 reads TGTGCCAGCACCCCGGGGGGGCCGGGTAATACGCAGTATTTT.

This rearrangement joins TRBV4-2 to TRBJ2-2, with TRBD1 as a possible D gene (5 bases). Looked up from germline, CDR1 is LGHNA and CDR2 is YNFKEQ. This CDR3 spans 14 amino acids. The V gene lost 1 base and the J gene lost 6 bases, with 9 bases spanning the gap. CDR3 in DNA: TGTGCCAGCAGCCAAGCGCTAGGGGCCGGGGAGCTGTTTTTT. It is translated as CASSQALGAGELFF.

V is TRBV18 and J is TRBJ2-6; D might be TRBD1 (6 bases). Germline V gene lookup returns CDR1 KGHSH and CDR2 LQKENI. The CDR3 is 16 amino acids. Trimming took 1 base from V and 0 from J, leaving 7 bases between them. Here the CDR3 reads CASSPRQASGANVLTF. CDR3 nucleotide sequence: TGTGCCAGCTCACCACGACAGGCCTCTGGGGCCAACGTCCTGACTTTC.

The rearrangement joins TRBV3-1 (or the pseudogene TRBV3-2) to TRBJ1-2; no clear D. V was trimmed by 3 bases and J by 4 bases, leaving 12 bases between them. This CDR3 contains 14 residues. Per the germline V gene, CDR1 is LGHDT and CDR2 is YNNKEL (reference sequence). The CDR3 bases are TGTGCCAGCAGCCAGGCCGGAGAAGTCTATGGCTACACCTTC. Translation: CASSQAGEVYGYTF.

CDR3 region: CASSPSPGGASTGELFF. The CDR3 coding sequence is TGTGCCAGCTCACCATCCCCCGGGGGGGCGAGCACCGGGGAGCTGTTTTTT. V usage is TRBV18 and J usage is TRBJ2-2, with 8 bases aligning to TRBD2. Germline CDR1 KGHSH, CDR2 LQKENI. The CDR3 contains 17 residues. With V trimmed by 2 bases and J by 4 bases, 9 bases remained unmatched. The variable domain in full, completed from reference TRBV18 and TRBJ2-2, reads NAGVMQNPRHLVRRRGQEARLRCSPMKGHSHVYWYRQLPEEGLKFMVYLQKENIIDESGMPKERFSAEFPKEGPSILRIQQVVRGDSAAYFCASSPSPGGASTGELFFGEGSRLTVL.

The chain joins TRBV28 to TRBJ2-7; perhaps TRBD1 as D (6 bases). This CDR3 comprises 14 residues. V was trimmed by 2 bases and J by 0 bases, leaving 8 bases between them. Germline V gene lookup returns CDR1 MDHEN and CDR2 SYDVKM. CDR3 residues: CASSLPQGSYEQYF. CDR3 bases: TGTGCCAGCAGTTTACCACAGGGCTCCTACGAGCAGTACTTC.

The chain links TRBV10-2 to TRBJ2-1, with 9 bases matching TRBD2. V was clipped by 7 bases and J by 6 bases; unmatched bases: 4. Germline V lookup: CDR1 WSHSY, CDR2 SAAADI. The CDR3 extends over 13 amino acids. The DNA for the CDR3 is TGCGCCAGCACCCTAGCGGGGTCCAATGAGCAGTTCTTC. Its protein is CASTLAGSNEQFF.

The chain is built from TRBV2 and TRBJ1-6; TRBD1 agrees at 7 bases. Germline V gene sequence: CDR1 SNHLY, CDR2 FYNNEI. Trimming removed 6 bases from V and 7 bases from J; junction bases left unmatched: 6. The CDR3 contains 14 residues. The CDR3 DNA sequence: TGTGCCAGCAGGAGACAGGGCCCCAATTCACCCCTCCACTTT. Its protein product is CASRRQGPNSPLHF.

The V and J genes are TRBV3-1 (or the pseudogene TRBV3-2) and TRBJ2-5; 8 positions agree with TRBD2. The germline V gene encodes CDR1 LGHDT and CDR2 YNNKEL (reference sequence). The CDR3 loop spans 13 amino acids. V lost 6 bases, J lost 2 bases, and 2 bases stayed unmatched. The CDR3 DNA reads TGTGCCAGCAGACGGGGGGGTCAAGAGACCCAGTACTTC. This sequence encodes CASRRGGQETQYF.

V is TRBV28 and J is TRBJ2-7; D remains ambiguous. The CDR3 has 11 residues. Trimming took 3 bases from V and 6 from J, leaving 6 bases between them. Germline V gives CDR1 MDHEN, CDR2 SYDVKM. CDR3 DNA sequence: TGTGCCAGCAGTTTTGGCTTCGAGCAGTACTTC. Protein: CASSFGFEQYF.

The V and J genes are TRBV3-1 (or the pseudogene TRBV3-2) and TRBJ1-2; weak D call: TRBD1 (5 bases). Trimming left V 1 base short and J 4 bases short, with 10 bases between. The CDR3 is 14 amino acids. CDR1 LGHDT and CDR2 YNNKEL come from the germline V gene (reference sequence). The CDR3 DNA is TGTGCCAGCAGCCAAGTAATCGGGGGCTATGGCTACACCTTC. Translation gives CASSQVIGGYGYTF.

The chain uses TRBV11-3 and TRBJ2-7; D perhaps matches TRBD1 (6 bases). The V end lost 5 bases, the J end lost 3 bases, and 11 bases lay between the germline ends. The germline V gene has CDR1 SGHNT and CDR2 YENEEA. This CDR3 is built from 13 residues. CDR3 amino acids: CASSHGQNYEQYF. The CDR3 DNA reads TGTGCCAGCAGCCATGGACAGAACTACGAGCAGTACTTC.

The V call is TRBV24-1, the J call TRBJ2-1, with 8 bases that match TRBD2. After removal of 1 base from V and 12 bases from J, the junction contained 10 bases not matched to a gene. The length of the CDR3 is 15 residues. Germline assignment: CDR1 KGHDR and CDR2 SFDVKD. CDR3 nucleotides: TGTGCCACCAGTGATTTTGCGGGGGGAATAGGAGGGCAGTTCTTC. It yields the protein CATSDFAGGIGGQFF.

CDR3 in amino acids: CASSVVPGGLTEAFF. Written as DNA, the CDR3 is TGTGCCAGCAGCGTAGTACCAGGGGGGTTAACTGAAGCTTTCTTT. The chain is built from TRBV9 and TRBJ1-1; 7 bases match TRBD1. J lost 5 bases, V lost 0 bases, and 7 bases had no gene match. Germline CDR1 reads SGDLS; CDR2 reads YYNGEE. The CDR3 is 15 amino acids. Variable domain in full (rest from reference TRBV9 and TRBJ1-1): DSGVTQTPKHLITATGQRVTLRCSPRSGDLSVYWYQQSLDQGLQFLIQYYNGEERAKGNILERFSAQQFPDLHSELNLSSLELGDSALYFCASSVVPGGLTEAFFGQGTRLTVV.

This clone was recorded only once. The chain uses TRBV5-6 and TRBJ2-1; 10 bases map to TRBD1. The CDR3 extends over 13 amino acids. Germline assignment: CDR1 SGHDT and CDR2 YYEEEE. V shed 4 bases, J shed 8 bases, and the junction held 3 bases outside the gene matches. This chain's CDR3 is CASSVGTGDEQFF. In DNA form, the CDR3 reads TGTGCCAGCAGCGTCGGGACAGGGGATGAGCAGTTCTTC.

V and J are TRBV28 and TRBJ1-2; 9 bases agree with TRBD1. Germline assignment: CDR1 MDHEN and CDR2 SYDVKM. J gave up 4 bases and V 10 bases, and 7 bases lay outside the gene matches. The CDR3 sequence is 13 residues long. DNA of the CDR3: TGTGCCACCCGGGACAGGGCCCTCTATGGCTACACCTTC. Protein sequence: CATRDRALYGYTF.

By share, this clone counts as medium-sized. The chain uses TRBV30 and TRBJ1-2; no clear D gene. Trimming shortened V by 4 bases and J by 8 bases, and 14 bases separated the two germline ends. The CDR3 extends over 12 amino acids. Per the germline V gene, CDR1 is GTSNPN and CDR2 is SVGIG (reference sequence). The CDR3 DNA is TGTGCCTGGAACGGGTTCCACTTGGGCTACACCTTC. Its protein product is CAWNGFHLGYTF.

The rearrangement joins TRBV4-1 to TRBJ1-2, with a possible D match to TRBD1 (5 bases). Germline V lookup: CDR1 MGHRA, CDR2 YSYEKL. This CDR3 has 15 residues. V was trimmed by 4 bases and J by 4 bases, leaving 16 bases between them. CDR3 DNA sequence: TGCGCCAGCAGCCCCGTGGGGGGGAACGCCTATGGCTACACCTTC. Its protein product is CASSPVGGNAYGYTF.

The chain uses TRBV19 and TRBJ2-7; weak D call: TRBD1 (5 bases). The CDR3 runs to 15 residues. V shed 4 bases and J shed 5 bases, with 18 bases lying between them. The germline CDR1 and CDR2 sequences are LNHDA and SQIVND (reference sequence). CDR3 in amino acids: CASSTLRSDTHEQYF. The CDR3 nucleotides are TGTGCCAGTAGTACCCTGAGATCGGACACCCACGAGCAGTACTTC.

In DNA form, the CDR3 reads TGTGCCAGCAGCGGGTATGGACATCAAGAGACCCAGTACTTC. Protein: CASSGYGHQETQYF. The J gene is TRBJ2-5, the V gene TRBV7-2, with a tentative D call TRBD1 (5 bases). This CDR3 region has 14 residues. CDR1 SGHTA and CDR2 FQGNSA come from the germline V gene. V lost 5 bases to trimming and J lost 2 bases, with 12 bases between them.

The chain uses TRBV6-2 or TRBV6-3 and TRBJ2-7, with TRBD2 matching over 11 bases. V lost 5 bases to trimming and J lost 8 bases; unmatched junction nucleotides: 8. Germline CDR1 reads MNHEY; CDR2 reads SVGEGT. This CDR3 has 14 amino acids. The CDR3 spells CASSQTSGVAKQYF. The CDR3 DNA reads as TGTGCCAGCAGTCAGACTAGCGGGGTCGCCAAGCAGTACTTC.

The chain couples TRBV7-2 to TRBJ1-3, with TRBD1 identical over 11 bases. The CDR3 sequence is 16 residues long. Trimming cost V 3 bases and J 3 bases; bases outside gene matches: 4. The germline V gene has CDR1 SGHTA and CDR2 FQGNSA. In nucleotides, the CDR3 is TGTGCCAGCAGCTTTGGACAGGGGGCGGGTGGAAACACCATATATTTT. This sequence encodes CASSFGQGAGGNTIYF.

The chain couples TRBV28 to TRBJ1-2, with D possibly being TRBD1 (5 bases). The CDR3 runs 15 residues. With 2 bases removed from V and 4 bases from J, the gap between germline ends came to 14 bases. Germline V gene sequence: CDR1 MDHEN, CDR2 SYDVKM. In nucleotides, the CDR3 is TGTGCCAGCAGTTTAAAATCCACAGGTCCCTATGGCTACACCTTC. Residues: CASSLKSTGPYGYTF.

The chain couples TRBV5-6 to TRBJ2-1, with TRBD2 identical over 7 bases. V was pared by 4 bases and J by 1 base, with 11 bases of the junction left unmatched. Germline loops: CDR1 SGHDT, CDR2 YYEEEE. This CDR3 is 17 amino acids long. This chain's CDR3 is CASSQRGRERSYNEQFF. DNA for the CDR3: TGTGCCAGCAGCCAACGGGGGAGGGAACGGTCCTACAATGAGCAGTTCTTC.

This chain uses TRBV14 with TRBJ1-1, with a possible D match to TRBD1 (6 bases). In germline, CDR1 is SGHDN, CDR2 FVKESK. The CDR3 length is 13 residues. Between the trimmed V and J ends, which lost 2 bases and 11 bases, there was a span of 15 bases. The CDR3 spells CASSQTSGTPAFF. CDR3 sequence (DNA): TGTGCCAGCAGCCAAACGTCCGGGACACCTGCTTTCTTT.